The 11 T cell receptor beta chains reported below all come from one sample, sequenced in a study of T cell repertoires in cytomegalovirus infection. TCRdb analysed the reads with MiXCR anew, one entry per CDR3 protein. The repertoire holds 680,000 or so distinct CDR3 sequences, with about a third as singletons. The sample taken for sequencing was PBMCs. These receptors were collected from a human donor in good health (CMV status not recorded). Some clones in this sample may be carry-over from other donors' samples.

This clonotype was recorded once. One junction end disagrees with the germline gene, perhaps due to a read error. CDR3 region: CDSSLLGTGGDRPYSYTF. The CDR3 DNA is TGTGACAGCAGTTTATTAGGGACAGGGGGCGACCGGCCCTATAGCTACACCTTC. The chain is built from TRBV27 and TRBJ1-2; 12 bases agree with TRBD1. Germline CDR1 and CDR2: MNHEY and SMNVEV (reference sequence). There are 18 residues in the CDR3.

Regarding this clonotype: Germline is not matched at one junction end, which may reflect a read error. The gene calls are TRBV4-3 and TRBJ2-7; TRBD1 might be the D (6 bases). The CDR3 runs 14 residues. Germline V gene sequence: CDR1 LGHNA, CDR2 YSLEER. CDR3 region: CSSSQGTSAYEQYF. Here the CDR3 DNA reads TGCTCCAGCAGCCAAGGGACATCCGCCTACGAGCAGTACTTC.

This chain links TRBV4-1 with TRBJ2-2, with D uncertain. Per the germline V gene, CDR1 is MGHRA and CDR2 is YSYEKL. V gave up 4 bases and J gave up 8 bases, with 23 bases separating them. CDR3 length: 17 residues. The CDR3 here is CASSPRAEGLFGGELFF. The CDR3 DNA is TGCGCCAGCAGCCCCCGGGCCGAAGGCTTATTCGGGGGGGAGCTGTTTTTT.

The rearrangement joins TRBV28 to TRBJ2-7; TRBD1 matches 8 bases. CDR3 size: 17 residues. Germline assignment: CDR1 MDHEN and CDR2 SYDVKM. V lost 7 bases to trimming and J lost 3 bases; unmatched junction nucleotides: 17. Here the CDR3 reads CASTNDYDRGRDYEQYF. The CDR3 nucleotides read TGTGCCAGCACCAACGACTACGACAGGGGCCGGGACTACGAGCAGTACTTC.

The genes are TRBV12-3 or TRBV12-4 and TRBJ1-2, with 7 bases lining up with TRBD1. V was pared by 5 bases and J by 4 bases, with 4 bases of the junction left unmatched. The CDR3 totals 13 residues. The DNA of the CDR3 is TGTGCCAGCAGTGCGGGACAGTCCTATGGCTACACCTTC. As protein: CASSAGQSYGYTF.

Remarks on this clonotype: This clone may be a read error of a much larger clone one base away. This chain links TRBV10-3 with TRBJ2-1; D call uncertain. Trimming left V 5 bases short and J 5 bases short, with 7 bases between. The length of the CDR3 is 12 residues. The V gene's germline CDR1 is ENHRY and CDR2 SYGVKD. The CDR3 DNA is TGTGCCATCAGTTCAGCTAACAATGAGCAGTTCTTC. Protein sequence: CAISSANNEQFF.

This clonotype turned up a few times. This chain uses TRBV6-6 with TRBJ1-6; D perhaps matches TRBD1 (6 bases). The CDR3 contains 14 residues. Germline V gives CDR1 MNHNY, CDR2 SVGAGI (reference sequence). V was clipped by 6 bases and J by 8 bases, with 14 bases between them. This CDR3 reads CASREGVRDSPLHF. CDR3 DNA sequence: TGTGCCAGCAGAGAGGGGGTAAGGGATTCACCCCTCCACTTT.

Many counts were recorded for this clonotype. The chain uses TRBV7-8 and TRBJ2-3; TRBD2 matches at 9 bases. From germline, CDR1 is SGHVS and CDR2 FQNEAQ. The CDR3 length is 14 residues. Trimming cost V 5 bases and J 6 bases; bases outside gene matches: 6. The CDR3, as DNA: TGTGCCAGCAGCCCGCGGACTAGCGCGGATACGCAGTATTTT. Encoded protein: CASSPRTSADTQYF.

The chain carries TRBV25-1 and TRBJ1-5; D is perhaps TRBD1 (5 bases). From germline, CDR1 is MGHDK and CDR2 SYGVNS. With 11 bases removed from V and 1 base from J, the gap between germline ends came to 21 bases. The CDR3 extends over 16 amino acids. CDR3 protein: CAWPGTEQGSNQPQHF. CDR3 nucleotide sequence: TGTGCCTGGCCGGGAACAGAGCAGGGCAGCAATCAGCCCCAGCATTTT.

This sequence joins TRBV2 and TRBJ1-4; D unresolved. This CDR3 region has 14 residues. Germline V CDR1 and CDR2: SNHLY, FYNNEI. Trimming removed 6 bases from V and 0 bases from J, with 8 bases in between. In DNA form, the CDR3 reads TGTGCCAGCAGCTACCTTGCAACTAATGAAAAACTGTTTTTT. Protein product: CASSYLATNEKLFF.

J is TRBJ2-1 and V is TRBV4-2, with 8 bases fitting TRBD2. Germline V CDR1 and CDR2: LGHNA, YNFKEQ. V was pared by 1 base and J by 3 bases, with 5 bases of the junction left unmatched. CDR3 length equals 16 residues. This CDR3 is CASSQGAGVVYNEQFF. The CDR3 DNA is TGTGCCAGCAGCCAAGGAGCGGGAGTGGTCTACAATGAGCAGTTCTTC.